These 27 T cell receptor beta chains share one sample of origin, sequenced in a study of T cell responses to AZD1222 COVID-19 vaccine. The protocol was immunoSEQ multiplex PCR, while the TCRdb copy is restricted to in-frame clones and leaves out a portion. The sample carries under 150,000 clones, roughly 90% recorded once. This sample comprised peripheral blood, obtained on day 0 of AZD1222 vaccination. The receptors here all came from an adult in good health.

The chain combines TRBV5-1 with TRBJ2-3, with TRBD1 matching 7 bases. The J segment lost 5 bases and the V segment lost 4 bases, leaving 10 bases of the junction unmatched. The V gene's germline CDR1 is SGHRS and CDR2 YFSETQ. The CDR3 is made up of 15 amino acids. CDR3 sequence (DNA): TGCGCCAGCAGCACCAGGACCCCAGGGGGAGATACGCAGTATTTT. Translated: CASSTRTPGGDTQYF.

This clone showed up just a few times. The DNA for the CDR3 is TGTGCCAGCAGTAGGGACCTGAACTTCTATGGCTACACCTTC. It specifies CASSRDLNFYGYTF. The chain employs TRBV28 and TRBJ1-2; maybe TRBD1 (5 bases). Trimming removed 5 bases at V and 4 bases at J, with 14 bases between. Germline V lookup: CDR1 MDHEN, CDR2 SYDVKM. CDR3 length: 14 amino acids.

The chain couples TRBV6-1 to TRBJ1-3, with D perhaps TRBD1 (5 bases). CDR1 is MNHNS, CDR2 SASEGT, per germline. V lost 3 bases, J lost 0 bases, and 9 bases lay in between. This CDR3 contains 15 residues. Here the CDR3 reads CASSEGPSSGNTIYF. In DNA, the CDR3 is TGTGCCAGCAGTGAGGGGCCTTCCTCTGGAAACACCATATATTTT.

The V gene is TRBV30, the J gene TRBJ1-5; 9 nucleotides match TRBD1. The germline V gene has CDR1 GTSNPN and CDR2 SVGIG (reference sequence). The CDR3 length is 13 residues. V was pared by 5 bases and J by 11 bases, with 10 bases of the junction left unmatched. CDR3 in amino acids: CAWGEGRDRAQHF. CDR3 DNA sequence: TGTGCCTGGGGAGAGGGCAGGGACAGGGCCCAGCATTTT.

V is TRBV29-1 and J is TRBJ1-2; D gene unclear. The germline gives CDR1 SQVTM, CDR2 ANQGSEA. Trimming pared 6 bases from V and 8 bases from J, leaving 16 bases between. The CDR3 covers 12 residues. The CDR3 loop reads CSVDQTPGGYTF. For the CDR3, the DNA is TGCAGCGTCGACCAGACTCCCGGCGGCTACACCTTC.

The gene calls are TRBV10-2 and TRBJ2-2, with TRBD2 identical over 8 bases. J lost 5 bases, V lost 3 bases, and 5 bases had no gene match. In germline, CDR1 is WSHSY, CDR2 SAAADI. CDR3 length: 15 amino acids. In DNA form, the CDR3 reads TGCGCCAGCAGTGACAGGCAGCGGGGGACCGGGGAGCTGTTTTTT. This sequence encodes CASSDRQRGTGELFF.

The V call is TRBV7-2, the J call TRBJ2-7, with TRBD2 matching 12 bases. J gave up 6 bases and V 2 bases, and 5 bases lay outside the gene matches. CDR1 is SGHTA, CDR2 FQGNSA, per germline. The CDR3 extends over 15 amino acids. The CDR3 region has the DNA TGTGCCAGCAGCTTACTAGCGGGAGGGCGGAGCGAGCAGTACTTC. Amino acids: CASSLLAGGRSEQYF.

This rearrangement joins TRBV28 to TRBJ2-7; 10 nucleotides match TRBD2. After removal of 3 bases from V and 2 bases from J, the junction contained 4 bases not matched to a gene. Germline loops: CDR1 MDHEN, CDR2 SYDVKM. This CDR3 is 15 amino acids long. CDR3 coding DNA: TGTGCCAGCAGTTTCAAGCGGGAGGGCCCCTACGAGCAGTACTTC. It yields the protein CASSFKREGPYEQYF.

This chain links TRBV3-1 (or the pseudogene TRBV3-2) with TRBJ2-3; D gene unclear. V dropped 4 bases and J dropped 0 bases, with 8 bases sitting between them. Looked up from germline, CDR1 is LGHDT and CDR2 is YNNKEL (reference sequence). CDR3 size: 14 residues. The CDR3 DNA is TGTGCCAGCAGCCCGAGCCGAAGCACAGATACGCAGTATTTT. As protein: CASSPSRSTDTQYF.

This chain uses TRBV11-2 with TRBJ2-1; 10 bases fit TRBD2. Germline V gene lookup returns CDR1 SGHAT and CDR2 FQNNGV. V lost 2 bases and J lost 6; bases outside the gene matches: 10. The CDR3 consists of 17 residues. The CDR3 protein is CASSLRASGRPGNEQFF. The CDR3 DNA reads TGTGCCAGCAGCTTAAGGGCTAGCGGGAGACCCGGCAATGAGCAGTTCTTC.

The V call is TRBV29-1, the J call TRBJ2-5; 7 nucleotides agree with TRBD1. The trim removed 3 bases at V and 1 base at J, leaving 8 bases unmatched. The CDR3 extends over 15 amino acids. CDR1 and CDR2 from the germline V gene are SQVTM and ANQGSEA. The chain's CDR3 is CSVEWDGTVQETQYF. In DNA, the CDR3 is TGCAGCGTTGAGTGGGACGGGACAGTCCAAGAGACCCAGTACTTC. The full variable domain, with the rest looked up from reference TRBV29-1 and TRBJ2-5, is SAVISQKPSRDICQRGTSLTIQCQVDSQVTMMFWYRQQPGQSLTLIATANQGSEATYESGFVIDKFPISRPNLTFSTLTVSNMSPEDSSIYLCSVEWDGTVQETQYFGPGTRLLVL.

The J gene is TRBJ2-1, the V gene TRBV11-2; maybe TRBD2 (6 bases). Between the trimmed V and J ends, which lost 1 base and 9 bases, there was a span of 19 bases. Germline V gene lookup returns CDR1 SGHAT and CDR2 FQNNGV. The CDR3 is 16 residues long. CDR3 protein: CASSLVGGLNAGEQFF. The CDR3, as DNA: TGTGCCAGCAGCTTAGTAGGCGGACTAAACGCGGGTGAGCAGTTCTTC. Drawing the rest from reference TRBV11-2 and TRBJ2-1, the complete variable domain is EAGVAQSPRYKIIEKRQSVAFWCNPISGHATLYWYQQILGQGPKLLIQFQNNGVVDDSQLPKDRFSAERLKGVDSTLKIQPAKLEDSAVYLCASSLVGGLNAGEQFFGPGTRLTVL.

The chain joins TRBV7-2 to TRBJ2-1; 7 bases match TRBD2. J gave up 6 bases and V 10 bases, and 12 bases lay outside the gene matches. CDR3 length: 14 residues. CDR1 SGHTA and CDR2 FQGNSA come from the germline V gene. CDR3 loop: CATQWGGSSNEQFF. CDR3 nucleotide sequence: TGTGCCACCCAATGGGGCGGGAGTTCCAATGAGCAGTTCTTC.

This clone occurred once. V and J are TRBV29-1 and TRBJ1-1; TRBD1 agrees at 8 bases. Trimming at V came to 4 bases and at J to 6 bases, leaving 7 bases not matched to a gene. This CDR3 is built from 13 residues. The germline CDR1 and CDR2 sequences are SQVTM and ANQGSEA. CDR3 protein: CSVAATGASEAFF. Here the CDR3 DNA reads TGCAGCGTTGCTGCGACAGGGGCATCTGAAGCTTTCTTT.

The genes are TRBV6-5 and TRBJ1-2; 9 bases are shared with TRBD1. Germline CDR1 reads MNHEY; CDR2 reads SVGAGI. V lost 11 bases, J lost 14 bases, and 15 bases stayed unmatched. CDR3 length: 12 residues. The CDR3 sequence: CAADRGEGDRTF. The CDR3, as DNA: TGTGCCGCAGACAGGGGGGAGGGTGATAGGACCTTC.

The gene calls are TRBV24-1 and TRBJ1-6, with D perhaps matching TRBD1 (5 bases). This CDR3 spans 17 amino acids. Germline values: CDR1 KGHDR, CDR2 SFDVKD. The V and J ends lost 3 bases and 6 bases respectively, with 17 bases between them. CDR3 protein: CATSDTDSSPLNSPLHF. CDR3 DNA sequence: TGTGCCACCAGTGATACCGACAGCAGCCCTCTTAATTCACCCCTCCACTTT.

The chain has TRBV25-1 and TRBJ2-1; possibly TRBD2 for D (6 bases). CDR3 length equals 13 residues. Germline-derived CDR1 and CDR2 are MGHDK and SYGVNS. Trimming cost V 6 bases and J 0 bases, with 6 bases left between them. The CDR3 DNA sequence: TGTGCCAGCAGCGGGAGCTCCTACAATGAGCAGTTCTTC. This gives the protein CASSGSSYNEQFF.

CDR3 sequence (DNA): TGTGCCAGCTCACCGGGGACTGCTAATGAAAAACTGTTTTTT. Its protein product is CASSPGTANEKLFF. The chain is built from TRBV18 and TRBJ1-4; D perhaps matches TRBD1 (5 bases). V lost 3 bases and J lost 3, with 8 bases in between. The CDR3 runs to 14 residues. Germline CDR1 reads KGHSH; CDR2 reads LQKENI.

This clone was counted a single time. V gene TRBV25-1 combines with J gene TRBJ1-2; D uncertain. Germline loops: CDR1 MGHDK, CDR2 SYGVNS. The ends were cut back, 3 bases at V and 4 bases at J, with 12 bases in the middle. The CDR3 has 14 amino acids. The CDR3 nucleotides read TGTGCCAGCAGTGACCCCCGGCGAGTCTATGGCTACACCTTC. Translated, it gives CASSDPRRVYGYTF.

This CDR3 reads CASSPDRAVQPQHF. In DNA form, the CDR3 reads TGTGCCAGCAGCCCCGACAGGGCGGTTCAGCCCCAGCATTTT. The chain couples TRBV7-9 to TRBJ1-5; 7 nucleotides line up with TRBD1. The CDR3 consists of 14 residues. Germline trimming cut 5 bases from V and 6 bases from J; bases unmatched to any gene: 7. Germline CDR1 reads SEHNR; CDR2 reads FQNEAQ (reference sequence).

The rearrangement joins TRBV28 to TRBJ2-1; TRBD1 matches at 7 bases. Trimming cost V 1 base and J 5 bases; bases outside gene matches: 8. This CDR3 has 16 residues. From germline, CDR1 is MDHEN and CDR2 SYDVKM. The CDR3 bases are TGTGCCAGCAGTTTATCATATGGGACAGATGACAATGAGCAGTTCTTC. It yields the protein CASSLSYGTDDNEQFF. The variable domain in full, with the rest retrieved from reference TRBV28 and TRBJ2-1, is DVKVTQSSRYLVKRTGEKVFLECVQDMDHENMFWYRQDPGLGLRLIYFSYDVKMKEKGDIPEGYSVSREKKERFSLILESASTNQTSMYLCASSLSYGTDDNEQFFGPGTRLTVL.

The chain is built from TRBV7-9 and TRBJ1-1, with D hard to call. The CDR3 is 13 residues long. V lost 11 bases, J lost 2 bases, and 15 bases lay in between. CDR1 is SEHNR and CDR2 is FQNEAQ in the germline V gene (reference sequence). The DNA for the CDR3 is TGTGCCGGCTCATGGGAGTCAAACACTGAAGCTTTCTTT. This translates into CAGSWESNTEAFF.

The table lists this clone with a count of one. The CDR3 sequence: CASSLDTQYF. Here the CDR3 DNA reads TGTGCCAGCAGCTTAGATACGCAGTATTTT. The rearrangement joins TRBV7-9 to TRBJ2-3; no clear D. This CDR3 has 10 amino acids. Germline loops: CDR1 SEHNR, CDR2 FQNEAQ (reference sequence). V shed 1 base and J shed 7 bases, with 0 bases lying between them.

To note about this clone: A much larger clone sits a single nucleotide away, making a read error possible. The chain has TRBV6-4 and TRBJ2-3; 12 bases align to TRBD2. V gave up 2 bases and J gave up 2 bases; unmatched junction bases: 2. The CDR3 is 16 residues long. Germline assignment: CDR1 MRHNA and CDR2 SNTAGT. Written as DNA, the CDR3 is TGTGCCAGCAGTGACGCTAGCGGGAGGGCCACAGATACGCAGTATTTT. Its protein is CASSDASGRATDTQYF.

The chain employs TRBV30 and TRBJ2-4; no reliable D call. The CDR3 covers 11 residues. Deletions cut 0 bases from V and 8 bases from J, with 5 bases between. Looked up from germline, CDR1 is GTSNPN and CDR2 is SVGIG (reference sequence). CDR3 DNA sequence: TGTGCCTGGAGTGTACAGTACATTCAGTACTTC. This translates into CAWSVQYIQYF.

This chain links TRBV11-2 with TRBJ1-1, with D uncertain. Germline CDR1 is SGHAT and CDR2 is FQNNGV. Trimming stripped 3 bases from V and 2 bases from J, with 7 bases between. This CDR3 has 13 residues. This chain's CDR3 is CASSLEVNTEAFF. Here the CDR3 DNA reads TGTGCCAGCAGCTTGGAGGTTAACACTGAAGCTTTCTTT.

The chain links TRBV11-2 to TRBJ1-1; D is undetermined. Germline lookup yields CDR1 SGHAT and CDR2 FQNNGV. The CDR3 contains 12 residues. The ends were cut back, 0 bases at V and 7 bases at J, with 6 bases in the middle. This chain's CDR3 is CASSLERHEAFF. Written as DNA, the CDR3 is TGTGCCAGCAGCTTAGAGAGGCATGAAGCTTTCTTT.